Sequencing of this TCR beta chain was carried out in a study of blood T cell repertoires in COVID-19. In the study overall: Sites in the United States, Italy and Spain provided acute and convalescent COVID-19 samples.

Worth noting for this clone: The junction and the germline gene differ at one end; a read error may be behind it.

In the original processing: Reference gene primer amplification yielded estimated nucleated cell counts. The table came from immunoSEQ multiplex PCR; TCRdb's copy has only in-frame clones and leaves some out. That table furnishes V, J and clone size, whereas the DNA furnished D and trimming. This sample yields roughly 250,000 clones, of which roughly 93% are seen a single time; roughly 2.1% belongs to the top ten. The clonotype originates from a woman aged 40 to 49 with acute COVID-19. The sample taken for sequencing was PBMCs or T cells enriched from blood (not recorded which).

CDR3 nucleotide sequence: TGCACCTCTAGTCGGTTTGGGGAAGCTTTCTTT. It codes for CTSSRFGEAFF. The rearrangement joins TRBV6-5 to TRBJ1-1; no firm D call. Germline CDR1 MNHEY, CDR2 SVGAGI. The CDR3 contains 11 residues.